One and the same sample provided the 30 T cell receptor beta chains below, sequenced in a study of blood T cell repertoires in COVID-19. The method was immunoSEQ multiplex PCR; TCRdb's version includes in-frame clones alone and lacks a portion of them. The data show about 420,000 clones, with 70% to 90% seen just once and roughly 0.78% held by the top ten. Sequencing input: peripheral blood. The source is a man aged 18-30 years with COVID-19, enrolled during active disease.

CDR3 sequence: CASIERGQLSSYNEQFF. The CDR3 DNA follows: TGTGCCAGCATCGAAAGGGGTCAGCTAAGCTCCTACAATGAGCAGTTCTTC. V is TRBV27 and J is TRBJ2-1; tentatively, D is TRBD1 (5 bases). CDR1 MNHEY and CDR2 SMNVEV come from the germline V gene (reference sequence). The CDR3 sequence is 17 residues long. V shed 7 bases and J shed 0 bases, with 19 bases lying between them.

The rearrangement uses TRBV10-1 and TRBJ2-5; no firm D call. V dropped 3 bases and J dropped 4 bases, with 12 bases sitting between them. Germline V gene lookup returns CDR1 WNHNN and CDR2 SYGVQD (reference sequence). The CDR3 contains 14 residues. The CDR3: CASSEDPTGETQYF. CDR3 nucleotide sequence: TGCGCCAGCAGTGAAGACCCGACGGGAGAGACCCAGTACTTC.

The table lists this clone with a few counts. This chain links TRBV5-8 with TRBJ1-2; 9 bases line up with TRBD1. Germline V gene data show CDR1 as SGHTS and CDR2 as YDEGEE. J was trimmed by 4 bases and V by 3 bases; bases with no gene match: 1. This CDR3 has 13 residues. The CDR3 nucleotides are TGTGCCAGCAGCTCGGACAGGGGCTATGGCTACACCTTC. It yields the protein CASSSDRGYGYTF.

The V and J genes are TRBV19 and TRBJ2-6; D is ambiguous. V lost 5 bases, J lost 4 bases, and 6 bases lay in between. Germline CDR1 and CDR2: LNHDA and SQIVND (reference sequence). This CDR3 is 13 amino acids long. The CDR3: CASSLPGANVLTF. CDR3 nucleotide sequence: TGTGCCAGTAGTCTCCCGGGGGCCAACGTCCTGACTTTC.

The chain employs TRBV19 and TRBJ1-3; TRBD1 is a possible D gene (5 bases). The CDR3 runs 13 residues. V was shortened by 6 bases and J by 2 bases, with 8 bases between the two germline ends. CDR1 and CDR2 (germline): LNHDA, SQIVND (reference sequence). The chain's CDR3 is CASRTGTGNTIYF. The CDR3 nucleotides read TGTGCCAGTAGAACAGGTACTGGAAACACCATATATTTT.

This chain uses TRBV19 with TRBJ2-1, with D perhaps TRBD2 (6 bases). CDR1 and CDR2 from the germline V gene are LNHDA and SQIVND (reference sequence). The CDR3 runs 16 residues. V lost 5 bases and J 8 bases, leaving 22 bases between the germline ends. The CDR3 DNA reads as TGTGCCAGTAGTCAAAACACGGGACTCCTAGGGGATGAGCAGTTCTTC. Translating it yields CASSQNTGLLGDEQFF.

The sample holds a few counts of this clone. The same CDR3 can be traced to other DNA sequences in this sample. The chain links TRBV12-3 or TRBV12-4 to TRBJ2-7; D not resolved. CDR3 size: 12 residues. Trimming cost V 5 bases and J 0 bases, with 5 bases left between them. CDR3 protein: CASSLLSYEQYF. The CDR3 DNA is TGTGCCAGCAGTCTTCTCTCCTACGAGCAGTACTTC.

The chain joins TRBV25-1 to TRBJ2-2; 13 bases map to TRBD2. The V gene's germline CDR1 is MGHDK and CDR2 SYGVNS. The V segment lost 5 bases and the J segment 3 bases; nucleotides outside the gene matches: 0. The CDR3 consists of 15 residues. The DNA of the CDR3 is TGTGCCAGCAGTACTAGCGGGGGGGACACCGGGGAGCTGTTTTTT. This translates into CASSTSGGDTGELFF.

The chain joins TRBV19 to TRBJ1-5; 7 nucleotides match TRBD1. The CDR3 runs 14 residues. Germline assignment: CDR1 LNHDA and CDR2 SQIVND (reference sequence). V lost 6 bases, J lost 3 bases, and 5 bases stayed unmatched. The CDR3 DNA sequence: TGTGCCAGTAGCCTCGACAGGGTCAATCAGCCCCAGCATTTT. The encoded protein is CASSLDRVNQPQHF.

This chain connects TRBV5-6 to TRBJ2-3, with 7 bases that match TRBD2. Germline V lookup: CDR1 SGHDT, CDR2 YYEEEE. J was trimmed by 7 bases and V by 0 bases; bases with no gene match: 2. There are 13 residues in the CDR3. The CDR3 bases are TGTGCCAGCAGCTTGGGCGGGACTAATACGCAGTATTTT. This encodes CASSLGGTNTQYF.

Points on this clone: Mismatch with germline at one junction end may stem from a read error. The chain employs TRBV3-1 (or the pseudogene TRBV3-2) and TRBJ2-2; weak D call: TRBD2 (5 bases). Germline CDR1 LGHDT, CDR2 YNNKEL (reference sequence). This CDR3 contains 13 residues. CDR3 in amino acids: CASTQKDWPRLFF. CDR3 nucleotide sequence: TGTGCCAGCACCCAAAAGGACTGGCCACGGCTGTTTTTT.

CDR3 sequence reads: CASSLLAGGQETQYF. Here the CDR3 DNA reads TGTGCCAGCAGCTTACTAGCGGGGGGGCAGGAGACCCAGTACTTC. The chain recombines TRBV7-9 with TRBJ2-5; 12 bases are a match to TRBD2. The germline CDR1 and CDR2 sequences are SEHNR and FQNEAQ (reference sequence). V lost 2 bases to trimming and J lost 5 bases; unmatched junction nucleotides: 3. The CDR3 contains 15 residues.

This chain uses TRBV30 with TRBJ2-5; D is perhaps TRBD1 (6 bases). The V gene lost 0 bases and the J gene lost 7 bases, with 12 bases spanning the gap. The germline gives CDR1 GTSNPN, CDR2 SVGIG (reference sequence). This CDR3 spans 13 amino acids. CDR3 nucleotide sequence: TGTGCCTGGAGTGTGAGGACAGCCGGGACCCAGTACTTC. As protein: CAWSVRTAGTQYF.

The rearrangement uses TRBV2 and TRBJ1-1, with unresolved D. V dropped 4 bases and J dropped 8 bases, with 8 bases sitting between them. The CDR3 has 11 amino acids. From germline, CDR1 is SNHLY and CDR2 FYNNEI. The CDR3 DNA follows: TGTGCCAGCAGTGCTGGGGAGGAAGCTTTCTTT. Translating gives CASSAGEEAFF.

This rearrangement joins TRBV19 to TRBJ1-1; D gene uncertain. Trimming cost V 7 bases and J 3 bases, with 6 bases left between them. CDR1 and CDR2 from the germline V gene are LNHDA and SQIVND (reference sequence). The CDR3 totals 11 residues. The CDR3 region is CASTQDTEAFF. CDR3 bases: TGTGCCAGTACCCAGGACACTGAAGCTTTCTTT. The full variable domain, rest sourced from reference TRBV19 and TRBJ1-1, is DGGITQSPKYLFRKEGQNVTLSCEQNLNHDAMYWYRQDPGQGLRLIYYSQIVNDFQKGDIAEGYSVSREKKESFPLTVTSAQKNPTAFYLCASTQDTEAFFGQGTRLTVV.

This chain connects TRBV7-8 to TRBJ1-2; D possibly corresponds to TRBD1 (6 bases). V lost 3 bases to trimming and J lost 5 bases, with 16 bases between them. The CDR3 is 15 amino acids. CDR1 and CDR2 from the germline V gene are SGHVS and FQNEAQ. The CDR3 coding sequence is TGTGCCAGCAGCTTCAGGATGGGGGCCGGTTATGGCTACACCTTC. This gives the protein CASSFRMGAGYGYTF.

The rearrangement joins TRBV5-1 to TRBJ2-5; maybe TRBD2 (5 bases). The germline V and J ends were trimmed by 5 bases and 5 bases, with 22 bases remaining between them. Germline V gene data show CDR1 as SGHRS and CDR2 as YFSETQ. This CDR3 is built from 16 residues. The CDR3 nucleotides are TGCGCCAGCAGAGCTGGGTCGGGGTCCTTCGTTGAGACCCAGTACTTC. This translates into CASRAGSGSFVETQYF.

This clone occurred once. The rearrangement uses TRBV12-3 or TRBV12-4 and TRBJ2-7; D possibly corresponds to TRBD1 (5 bases). Trimming shortened V by 4 bases and J by 5 bases, and 9 bases separated the two germline ends. This CDR3 is 12 amino acids long. The CDR3 reads CASSYGHHEQYF. The CDR3 DNA sequence: TGTGCCAGCAGTTATGGACACCACGAGCAGTACTTC.

DNA for the CDR3: TGTGCCAGCAGTTTAATCCCTCGGGGACAGCCTTATGAGCAGTACTTC. Protein sequence: CASSLIPRGQPYEQYF. The chain joins TRBV27 to TRBJ2-7; 7 nucleotides align to TRBD1. J gave up 7 bases and V 2 bases, and 14 bases lay outside the gene matches. Looked up from germline, CDR1 is MNHEY and CDR2 is SMNVEV (reference sequence). This CDR3 spans 16 amino acids.

This chain uses TRBV5-1 with TRBJ1-6, with D perhaps TRBD1 (6 bases). Per the germline V gene, CDR1 is SGHRS and CDR2 is YFSETQ. The CDR3 is 17 residues long. Trimming took off 4 bases at V and 6 bases at J, with 20 bases between the two ends. The DNA of the CDR3 is TGCGCCAGCAGCCCGACCCTCTTAGGCAGGGGTAATTCACCCCTCCACTTT. It translates to CASSPTLLGRGNSPLHF.

V usage is TRBV11-3 and J usage is TRBJ2-5; D perhaps matches TRBD2 (5 bases). The germline V gene encodes CDR1 SGHNT and CDR2 YENEEA. This CDR3 contains 13 residues. The ends were cut back, 4 bases at V and 5 bases at J, with 11 bases in the middle. The CDR3 sequence: CASSSQPGETQYF. CDR3 sequence (DNA): TGTGCCAGCAGCTCGCAGCCGGGGGAGACCCAGTACTTC.

This chain joins TRBV27 and TRBJ2-3; 11 nucleotides line up with TRBD2. Trimming cost V 5 bases and J 6 bases; bases outside gene matches: 7. CDR3 size: 15 residues. Germline assignment: CDR1 MNHEY and CDR2 SMNVEV (reference sequence). The CDR3 DNA is TGTGCCAGCAGTCCAACTAGCGGGGGAGGCGATACGCAGTATTTT. Its protein product is CASSPTSGGGDTQYF.

The chain combines TRBV6-5 with TRBJ2-7; 11 nucleotides line up with TRBD1. This CDR3 spans 14 amino acids. V shed 2 bases and J 9 bases; nucleotides not matched to a gene: 6. Germline-derived CDR1 and CDR2 are MNHEY and SVGAGI. CDR3 sequence reads: CASSYTGQGAPQYF. The DNA for the CDR3 is TGTGCCAGCAGTTACACCGGACAGGGGGCCCCGCAGTACTTC.

V usage is TRBV5-1 and J usage is TRBJ1-2, with 12 bases fitting TRBD1. With 2 bases clipped from V and 7 bases from J, the junction kept 12 bases outside the gene matches. CDR1 and CDR2 (germline): SGHRS, YFSETQ. The CDR3 spans 17 residues. DNA of the CDR3: TGCGCCAGCAGCTTATCCTCTACCCGGGACAGGGGGCTTGGCTACACCTTC. Protein product: CASSLSSTRDRGLGYTF.

The CDR3 spells CATSGTTGSQETQYF. DNA for the CDR3: TGTGCCACCAGTGGGACGACAGGGAGCCAAGAGACCCAGTACTTC. The chain joins TRBV24-1 to TRBJ2-5, with 7 positions matching TRBD1. J lost 1 base, V lost 5 bases, and 6 bases had no gene match. The CDR3 totals 15 residues. In germline, CDR1 is KGHDR, CDR2 SFDVKD.

The chain combines TRBV2 with TRBJ1-5; D remains ambiguous. The CDR3 is made up of 11 amino acids. Germline V lookup: CDR1 SNHLY, CDR2 FYNNEI. V lost 4 bases, J lost 12 bases, and 10 bases lay in between. The CDR3 region has the DNA TGTGCCAGCAGTGGTCGCGCTCGCCAGCATTTT. Amino acid sequence: CASSGRARQHF.

This sequence joins TRBV2 and TRBJ2-7, with 12 bases aligning to TRBD1. V was clipped by 6 bases and J by 5 bases; unmatched bases: 5. The CDR3 sequence is 14 residues long. Germline V gives CDR1 SNHLY, CDR2 FYNNEI. CDR3 amino acids: CASRRDRGRDEQYF. CDR3 coding DNA: TGTGCCAGCAGAAGGGACAGGGGGCGCGACGAGCAGTACTTC.

Here the CDR3 reads CASSLTSGQTGELFF. The CDR3 DNA reads as TGTGCCAGCAGCTTGACTAGCGGACAAACCGGGGAGCTGTTTTTT. The genes are TRBV7-9 and TRBJ2-2; 9 bases are shared with TRBD2. V gave up 3 bases and J gave up 5 bases; unmatched junction bases: 4. Per the germline V gene, CDR1 is SEHNR and CDR2 is FQNEAQ (reference sequence). The CDR3 runs to 15 residues.

The count of this clone is one. The chain joins TRBV21-1 to TRBJ1-5; the table's TRBD1 call for D was not verified on the DNA. TRBV21-1 is a pseudogene segment. The CDR3 is 18 amino acids. The CDR3 region has the DNA TGTGCCAGCAGCAAACCCCCCCCAGGGGGCTGGGGCAATCAGCCCCAGCATTTT. Encoded protein: CASSKPPPGGWGNQPQHF.

V is TRBV7-3 and J is TRBJ1-6; D is unclear. Between the trimmed V and J ends, which lost 3 bases and 8 bases, there was a span of 8 bases. CDR1 is SGHTA and CDR2 is FQGTGA in the germline V gene. The length of the CDR3 is 13 residues. CDR3 nucleotide sequence: TGTGCCAGCAGCTTGACGCAGGATTCACCCCTCCACTTT. Protein sequence: CASSLTQDSPLHF.